This passage covers 2 T cell receptor beta chains from one sample sequenced in a study of cytomegalovirus exposure and HLA in healthy donors. This PCR relied on a set of 60 Vbeta primers and 13 Jbeta primers. Here immunoSEQ multiplex PCR was the method, and the copy in TCRdb shows in-frame clones only, minus some. This table holds 99,000 or so clones, 65% to 85% found once. The sample comprised PBMCs. These TCRs come from a man younger than 35 in good health and CMV-seronegative.

V and J are TRBV28 and TRBJ2-7; 9 bases map to TRBD1. V gave up 7 bases and J gave up 7 bases; unmatched junction bases: 8. CDR1 and CDR2 from the germline V gene are MDHEN and SYDVKM. This CDR3 has 13 residues. The CDR3 region is CASTIQGAKEQYF. CDR3 in DNA: TGTGCCAGCACCATACAGGGGGCGAAGGAGCAGTACTTC.

V usage is TRBV7-3 and J usage is TRBJ2-2, with a tentative D call TRBD2 (5 bases). The CDR3 covers 15 residues. V gave up 6 bases and J gave up 7 bases, with 18 bases separating them. Germline V gene data show CDR1 as SGHTA and CDR2 as FQGTGA. The CDR3 sequence: CASSPRGNRNGELFF. For the CDR3, the DNA is TGTGCCAGCAGTCCCCGGGGTAATCGCAACGGGGAGCTGTTTTTT.